A selection of T cell receptor beta chains follows, all from one sample in a study of PD-L1 blockade in urothelial cancer. The repertoire was sequenced with immunoSEQ multiplex PCR; TCRdb's copy has only in-frame clones and lacks some. Of 35,000 or so clones listed, 84% are singletons. The material sequenced was PBMCs, taken around atezolizumab (anti-PD-L1) treatment. The origin of the receptors is a man aged 40-50 years with urothelial cancer. The CDR3 runs from the conserved cysteine through the conserved F or W. D genes are given only for firm matches. Only part of the rows carry a size: once, few, many, or a class if the clone is expanded.

TRBV15	.	.	TRBJ1-1	TGTGCCACCAGCAGAGAGAGAGTGAACACTGAAGCTTTCTTT	CATSRERVNTEAFF
TRBV5-6	.	.	TRBJ1-1	TGTGCCAGCAGCTTGGAAGCAAACACTGAAGCTTTCTTT	CASSLEANTEAFF
TRBV7-6	TRBD2	.	TRBJ2-5	TGTGCCAGCAGCAAAACACCCGGACTAGCGGTCCAAGAGACCCAGTACTTC	CASSKTPGLAVQETQYF
TRBV11-2	TRBD2	.	TRBJ2-3	TGTGCCAGCAGACGCCGGGGGGGCGGGAGAGGCACAGATACGCAGTATTTT	CASRRRGGGRGTDTQYF
TRBV11-1	TRBD1	.	TRBJ1-2	TGTGCCAGCAGCATAACATCGACAGGGGCCGGCTACACCTTC	CASSITSTGAGYTF
TRBV27	.	once	TRBJ2-1	TGTGCCAGCAGTTTAGGGATACAGGTGGGGAATGAGCAGTTCTTC	CASSLGIQVGNEQFF
TRBV6-5	.	.	TRBJ2-2	TGTGCCAGCAGTGTGAGGAGGCCCGGGGAGCTGTTTTTT	CASSVRRPGELFF
TRBV9	.	.	TRBJ2-5	TGTGCCAGCAGCGTAGGCCTAGCCGAAGGGACCCAGTACTTC	CASSVGLAEGTQYF
TRBV28	.	.	TRBJ1-5	TGTGCCAGCAGTTTCGGCGGCTACAATCAGCCCCAGCATTTT	CASSFGGYNQPQHF
TRBV9	.	.	TRBJ2-1	TGTGCCAGCAGCGTACGGAGCGACAATGAGCAGTTCTTC	CASSVRSDNEQFF
TRBV6-5	TRBD2	.	TRBJ2-7	TGTGCCAGCAGTTTAAAGGGCCTAGCGGGACACGAGCAGTACTTC	CASSLKGLAGHEQYF
TRBV12-5	TRBD1	.	TRBJ2-1	TGTGCTAGTGGTTCCGGACAGGGGAGTCTCTACAATGAGCAGTTCTTC	CASGSGQGSLYNEQFF
TRBV6-1	.	.	TRBJ1-2	TGTGCCAGCAGTGAATCGACAGACTATGGCTACACCTTC	CASSESTDYGYTF
TRBV11-2	.	.	TRBJ2-1	TGTGCCAGCAGCTTAGATCTGACTCATGGACACCTAACCTACAATGAGCAGTTCTTC	CASSLDLTHGHLTYNEQFF
TRBV27	TRBD2	.	TRBJ2-7	TGTGCCAGCAGTTTACCGGGCGGGAGTGTCGACGAGCAGTACTTC	CASSLPGGSVDEQYF
TRBV6-1	.	few	TRBJ1-1	TGTGCCAGCAGTAGGACAGCCAACACTGAAGCTTTCTTT	CASSRTANTEAFF
TRBV28	.	.	TRBJ2-7	TGTGCCAGCAGTTTATGGACTAGTAGTAACTACGAGCAGTACTTC	CASSLWTSSNYEQYF
TRBV29-1	TRBD1	.	TRBJ2-2	TGCAGCGTTGAGGATCCGGACAGGGGAGGGGAGCTGTTTTTT	CSVEDPDRGGELFF
TRBV4-1	.	.	TRBJ2-1	TGCGCCAGCAGCCGATATAGCGGAACCTACAATGAGCAGTTCTTC	CASSRYSGTYNEQFF
TRBV27	TRBD2	.	TRBJ2-1	TGTGCCAGCAGTTCATACCTGGGACTAGCTCGCAATGAGCAGTTCTTC	CASSSYLGLARNEQFF
TRBV7-9	.	.	TRBJ2-1	TGTGCCAGCAGCGAAGGGGGAGGGTTGGCCAATGAGCAGTTCTTC	CASSEGGGLANEQFF
TRBV29-1	.	.	TRBJ1-1	TGCAGCGTTGAGCAGGGGCGAGCCCAAGAAGCTTTCTTT	CSVEQGRAQEAFF
TRBV4-2	TRBD2	.	TRBJ2-7	TGTGCCAGCAGCCAATTTCCTAGCGGGAGTAGCTCCTACGAGCAGTACTTC	CASSQFPSGSSSYEQYF
TRBV5-4	.	.	TRBJ2-1	TGTGCCAGCAGCTTGGCGACGGGAGTAAGTGAGCAGTTCTTC	CASSLATGVSEQFF
TRBV2	TRBD2	.	TRBJ2-3	TGTGCCAGCAGTGTGGGACTAGCGGACACAGATACGCAGTATTTT	CASSVGLADTDTQYF
TRBV2	.	.	TRBJ2-5	TGTGCCAGCCGTACGAGAACCCAGTACTTC	CASRTRTQYF
TRBV30	.	few	TRBJ2-7	TGTGCCTGGAGTGTGGGGGGGGCCCTAGGGGAGCAGTACTTC	CAWSVGGALGEQYF
TRBV19	.	.	TRBJ2-7	TGTGCCAGTAGTCAACCCCACAGCTCCTACGAGCAGTACTTC	CASSQPHSSYEQYF
TRBV10-1	TRBD2	.	TRBJ2-1	TGCGCCAGCCCCCGGACTAGCGGGGATGAGCAGTTCTTC	CASPRTSGDEQFF
TRBV28	TRBD2	.	TRBJ2-3	TGTGCCAGCATTCCCCCTAGCGGTCTCACAGATACGCAGTATTTT	CASIPPSGLTDTQYF
TRBV7-9	.	.	TRBJ1-2	TGTGCCAGCAGCCCTCGAGGGGGGGAAAACTATGGCTACACCTTC	CASSPRGGENYGYTF
TRBV7-9	.	.	TRBJ1-1	TGTGCCAGCAGCCCGGCCCCCAGGGATGAAGCTTTCTTT	CASSPAPRDEAFF
TRBV10-3	.	.	TRBJ2-1	TGTGCCATCAGTGTACGGGGAGAAGGTGAGCAGTTCTTC	CAISVRGEGEQFF
TRBV25-1	.	.	TRBJ2-3	TGTGCCAGCAGCTACTATGGGGGGACAGATACGCAGTATTTT	CASSYYGGTDTQYF
TRBV28	TRBD1	.	TRBJ1-2	TGTGCCAGCAGTAGGTTGACAGGGCTGTATGGCTACACCTTC	CASSRLTGLYGYTF
TRBV7-2	.	.	TRBJ1-1	TGTGCCAGCAGCTTCGGGCAGGGCACTAACACTGAAGCTTTCTTT	CASSFGQGTNTEAFF
TRBV28	TRBD2	.	TRBJ2-3	TGTGCCAGCTCCAGGTCAGCGGGAGCCGATACGCAGTATTTT	CASSRSAGADTQYF
TRBV10-3	.	.	TRBJ2-2	TGTGCCATCAGTGAATCAGGTAGTGGCACCGGGGAGCTGTTTTTT	CAISESGSGTGELFF
TRBV30	TRBD1	once	TRBJ2-1	TGTGCCTGGAGTGGCGGACAGGGATGGAATGAGCAGTTCTTC	CAWSGGQGWNEQFF
TRBV25-1	TRBD1	.	TRBJ1-1	TGTGCCAGCAGTGGGACAGGGGGCACTGAAGCTTTCTTT	CASSGTGGTEAFF
TRBV27	.	once	TRBJ1-5	TGTGCCAGCAGTTTGTATTACAGGGTGAACAATCAGCCCCAGCATTTT	CASSLYYRVNNQPQHF
TRBV5-1	.	.	TRBJ1-1	TGCGCCAGCAGCTTGTCATTTGGCGGAGGCACTGAAGCTTTCTTT	CASSLSFGGGTEAFF
TRBV27	.	few	TRBJ1-3	TGTGCCAGCAGTCCTCTTTCGGGCTCTGGAAACACCATATATTTT	CASSPLSGSGNTIYF
TRBV4-1	TRBD2	.	TRBJ2-1	TGCGCCAGCAGCCAGGGGACTAGCGGGAGACCTACATACAATGAGCAGTTCTTC	CASSQGTSGRPTYNEQFF
TRBV7-9	.	.	TRBJ1-2	TGTGCCAGCAGCTTCGGGGGAGGGTCTGATGGCTACACCTTC	CASSFGGGSDGYTF
TRBV6-6	.	.	TRBJ2-2	TGTGCCAGCAGTCCCCCACCAGCGACCGGGGAGCTGTTTTTT	CASSPPPATGELFF
TRBV11-3	TRBD2	.	TRBJ2-1	TGTGCCAGCAGCTTTAGCGGGAGTTGGGACAATGAGCAGTTCTTC	CASSFSGSWDNEQFF
TRBV5-5	TRBD1	.	TRBJ1-2	TGTGCCAGCAGCTTGGTGGGGACAGGGGCGACTGGCTACACCTTC	CASSLVGTGATGYTF
TRBV19	.	.	TRBJ1-2	TGTGCCAGTAGCCTTGGAGGGAGCTATGGCTACACCTTC	CASSLGGSYGYTF
TRBV27	.	.	TRBJ2-5	TGTGCCAGCAGTTCCCAGCGGGAGACCCAGTACTTC	CASSSQRETQYF
TRBV19	.	.	TRBJ1-1	TGTGCCAGTAGTATCCGGGGAGGCACTGAAGCTTTCTTT	CASSIRGGTEAFF
TRBV18	TRBD2	.	TRBJ2-3	TGTGCCAGCTCAGGAGCGGGACTAGCCGAGACGCAGTATTTT	CASSGAGLAETQYF
TRBV4-1	.	.	TRBJ2-7	TGCGCCAGCAGCCACCCCATGCGAACCTACGAGCAGTACTTC	CASSHPMRTYEQYF
TRBV6-6	.	.	TRBJ1-1	TGTGCCAGCAGTTACCCCGGACAGTATGAAGCTTTCTTT	CASSYPGQYEAFF